This T cell receptor beta chain was identified during a study of blood T cell repertoires in COVID-19. The wider study: Samples of COVID-19 (acute and convalescent) were obtained from the United States, Italy and Spain. Nucleic acid was either cDNA or gDNA, and it came from T cells, B-cell-depleted T cells, or PBMCs.

Grouping used clinical history reported by participants in a survey and questionnaire. Per the original methods: It was from reference gene primer amplification that nucleated cell counts were estimated. Clones were read by immunoSEQ multiplex PCR, and TCRdb kept only the in-frame ones, dropping some. D and trimming were read from the DNA, whereas the V and J calls and clone size are those reported in that table. Counted here are 62,000 or so clones, about 82% occurring once; the ten biggest clones make up about 4%. The CDR3 length is 16 residues. The V end was cut by 1 base, the J end by 4 bases, with 16 bases between. Germline V CDR1 and CDR2: LNHNV, YYDKDF (reference sequence).

The sequence came from a woman aged 35 to 49 with acute COVID-19. This chain links TRBV15 with TRBJ1-2; perhaps TRBD1 as D (5 bases). The specimen sequenced was PBMCs or T cells enriched from blood (not recorded which). CDR3 in DNA: TGTGCCACCAGCAGAGCGTCGGGACTCGGGAGCTATGGCTACACCTTC. Protein product: CATSRASGLGSYGYTF.